This record covers a single T cell receptor (beta chain). TCRdb's copy holds only in-frame clones and misses some; the assay was immunoSEQ multiplex PCR. The sample records about 120,000 clones, approximately 85% being singletons. This sample was included in a study of radiation and T cells in renal cell carcinoma. Documented time point: blood 2 weeks post-SBRT. Described treatment: 15 Gy SBRT to primary tumor, nephrectomy 4 weeks later. The J segment lost 5 bases and the V segment lost 3 bases, leaving 9 bases of the junction unmatched. This CDR3 region has 15 residues. Germline lookup yields CDR1 SGHRS and CDR2 YFSETQ.

The genes are TRBV5-1 and TRBJ1-2; 8 nucleotides match TRBD1. This sequence originates from a man aged 50 to 60 with renal cell carcinoma. The material sequenced was blood, taken from a patient whose treatment included radiotherapy and nephrectomy. This CDR3 is CASSSSQGARYGYTF. CDR3 sequence (DNA): TGCGCCAGCAGCTCATCCCAGGGGGCGCGATATGGCTACACCTTC.